Each of the 5 T cell receptor beta chains below was sequenced from the same sample in a study of blood T cell repertoires in COVID-19. Using immunoSEQ multiplex PCR, the repertoire was profiled, and TCRdb retains in-frame clones only, with some absent. The table has under 45,000 clones, 76% seen once. Sequencing input: peripheral blood. Source of these receptors: a man at least 80 years old with acute or convalescent COVID-19.

This clone was found once. This sequence joins TRBV19 and TRBJ2-5; TRBD2 matches at 9 bases. The CDR3 consists of 16 residues. Germline V gives CDR1 LNHDA, CDR2 SQIVND (reference sequence). J gave up 0 bases and V 2 bases, and 4 bases lay outside the gene matches. The CDR3 DNA reads TGTGCCAGTAGTATACTTAGCGGGGGATACCAAGAGACCCAGTACTTC. This encodes CASSILSGGYQETQYF.

The chain couples TRBV11-2 to TRBJ2-1; 8 bases are shared with TRBD1. The CDR3 sequence is 16 residues long. Germline V gives CDR1 SGHAT, CDR2 FQNNGV. J was trimmed by 3 bases and V by 5 bases; bases with no gene match: 9. This CDR3 is CASSVFSGGGYNEQFF. The CDR3 bases are TGTGCCAGCAGCGTTTTCTCAGGGGGCGGCTACAATGAGCAGTTCTTC.

The chain links TRBV7-3 to TRBJ1-6; TRBD1 is a possible D gene (6 bases). The CDR3 extends over 14 amino acids. The V end was cut by 5 bases, the J end by 9 bases, with 14 bases between. Germline lookup yields CDR1 SGHTA and CDR2 FQGTGA. The DNA of the CDR3 is TGTGCCAGCAGCAAGGGGGAAGTTAGTTCACCCCTCCACTTT. Amino acids: CASSKGEVSSPLHF.

The V call is TRBV2, the J call TRBJ2-7, with a weak D call TRBD2 (5 bases). The germline V gene has CDR1 SNHLY and CDR2 FYNNEI. The CDR3 has 12 residues. V was clipped by 9 bases and J by 5 bases, with 14 bases between them. The CDR3 here is CASIEEGNEQYF. The CDR3, as DNA: TGTGCCAGTATCGAAGAGGGAAACGAGCAGTACTTC.

This clone was seen only once. V usage is TRBV9 and J usage is TRBJ1-3; D might be TRBD1 (6 bases). Deletions cut 0 bases from V and 4 bases from J, with 11 bases between. Germline CDR1 and CDR2: SGDLS and YYNGEE. This CDR3 region has 15 residues. The CDR3 coding sequence is TGTGCCAGCAGCGTAGTAGCAGGGGCCGGAAACACCATATATTTT. This encodes CASSVVAGAGNTIYF.